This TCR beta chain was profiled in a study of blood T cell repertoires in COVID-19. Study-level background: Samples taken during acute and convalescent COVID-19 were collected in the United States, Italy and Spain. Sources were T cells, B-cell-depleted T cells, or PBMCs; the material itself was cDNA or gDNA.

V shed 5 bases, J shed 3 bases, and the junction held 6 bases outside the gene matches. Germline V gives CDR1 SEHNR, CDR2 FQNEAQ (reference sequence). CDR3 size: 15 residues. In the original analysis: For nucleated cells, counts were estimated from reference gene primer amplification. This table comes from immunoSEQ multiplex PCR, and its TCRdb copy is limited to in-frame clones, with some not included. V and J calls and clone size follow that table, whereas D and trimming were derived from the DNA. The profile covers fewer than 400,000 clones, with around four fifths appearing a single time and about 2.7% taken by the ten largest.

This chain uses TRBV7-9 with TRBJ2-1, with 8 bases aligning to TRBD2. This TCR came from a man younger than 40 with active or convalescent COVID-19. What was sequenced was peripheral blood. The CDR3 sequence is CASSPSGLHYNEQFF. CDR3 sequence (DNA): TGTGCCAGCAGCCCTAGCGGGCTACACTACAATGAGCAGTTCTTC.